This T cell receptor beta chain comes out of a study of shared clonotypes between healthy human individuals. As originally analysed: For the immunoSEQ data, sequences were junction-only without quality scores, so filtering differed. The repertoire was sequenced with immunoSEQ multiplex PCR; TCRdb's copy has only in-frame clones and lacks some. V and J calls plus clone size are reproduced from that table; the DNA served to infer D and trimming. The table lists almost 700,000 clones, about 90% of them singletons. Terminally differentiated effector memory CD45RA+ cells were left out of the naive CD8 fraction, which was CD45RO-negative and positively selected for CCR7. The CDR3 runs to 15 residues.

The sequencing sample was made of naive CD8+ T cells sorted from blood. V gene TRBV21-1 combines with J gene TRBJ2-7; whether TRBD1, the table's D call, matches the DNA was not checked. TRBV21-1 is a pseudogene locus. The source is a man aged 25-45 years in good health. The CDR3 loop reads CASLRMTDNPYEQYF. For the CDR3, the DNA is TGTGCCAGCCTACGAATGACAGACAACCCCTACGAGCAGTACTTC.